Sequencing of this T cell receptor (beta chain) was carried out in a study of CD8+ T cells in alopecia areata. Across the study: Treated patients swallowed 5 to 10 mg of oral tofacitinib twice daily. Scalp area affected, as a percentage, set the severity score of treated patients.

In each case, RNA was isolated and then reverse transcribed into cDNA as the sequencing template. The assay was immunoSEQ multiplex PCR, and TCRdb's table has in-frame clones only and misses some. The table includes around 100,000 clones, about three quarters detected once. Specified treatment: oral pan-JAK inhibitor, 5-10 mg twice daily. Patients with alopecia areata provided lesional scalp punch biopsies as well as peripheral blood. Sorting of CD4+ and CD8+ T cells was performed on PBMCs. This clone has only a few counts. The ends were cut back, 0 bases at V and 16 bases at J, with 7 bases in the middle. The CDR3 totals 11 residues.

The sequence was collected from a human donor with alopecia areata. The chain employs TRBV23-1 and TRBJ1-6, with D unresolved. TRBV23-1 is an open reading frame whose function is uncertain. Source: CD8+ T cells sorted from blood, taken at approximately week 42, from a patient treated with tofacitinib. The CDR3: CASSQSSTLHF. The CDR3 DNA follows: TGCGCCAGCAGTCAATCTAGTACGCTCCACTTT.